A selection of T cell receptor beta chains follows, all from one sample in a study of T cells in tuberculosis. Clones were read by immunoSEQ multiplex PCR, and TCRdb kept only the in-frame ones, dropping some. The top ten clones hold 2% to 2.5% of a sample with about 34,000 clones, approximately 89% of them seen once. The source was PBMCs, collected at tuberculosis diagnosis. The origin of the receptors is an adult with tuberculosis. Both conserved end residues are part of each CDR3. The D gene is left open where the match is weak. Only some rows state a clone size, as once, few, many or a class for expanded clones.

d_call clone_size j_call v_call cdr3_nt cdr3_aa
TRBD2 . TRBJ2-1 TRBV4-2 TGTGCCAGCAGCCGCCGGATGGAGCGGGGGGGCTACAATGAGCAGTTCTTC CASSRRMERGGYNEQFF
TRBD1 . TRBJ1-4 TRBV5-6 TGTGCCAGCAGCGGTACCGGGACAGGGGTTGAAAAACTGTTTTTT CASSGTGTGVEKLFF
TRBD1 . TRBJ2-5 TRBV19 TGTGCCAGTAGTACGGGACAGCAAGAGACCCAGTACTTC CASSTGQQETQYF
TRBD2 . TRBJ2-3 TRBV19 TGTGCCAGTAGTATCCGACTAGCGGGGGTCACAGATACGCAGTATTTT CASSIRLAGVTDTQYF
TRBD2 . TRBJ2-1 TRBV2 TGTGCCAGCACCCCAGGGCGGGGGGCGGGCAATGAGCAGTTCTTC CASTPGRGAGNEQFF
. . TRBJ1-5 TRBV28 TGTGCCAGCAGCCGGTCCCCCAGGCAGCCCCAGCATTTT CASSRSPRQPQHF
TRBD1 once TRBJ1-2 TRBV28 TGTGCCAGCACCGACAGGGCCTATGGCTACACCTTC CASTDRAYGYTF
TRBD1 once TRBJ1-2 TRBV4-1 TGCGCCAGCAGCCAAGGGACAGGGAACTATGGCTACACCTTC CASSQGTGNYGYTF
TRBD2 . TRBJ2-1 TRBV25-1 TGTGCCAGCAGTGAATTAGGCTCAGCGGGGGGTCGCAATGAGCAGTTCTTC CASSELGSAGGRNEQFF
. . TRBJ2-3 TRBV28 TGTGCCAGCAGTTTATCGGGCACAGATACGCAGTATTTT CASSLSGTDTQYF
. . TRBJ1-5 TRBV11-2 TGTGCCAGCAGCTTAGATTTAGCAGAGAATCAGCCCCAGCATTTT CASSLDLAENQPQHF
TRBD1 . TRBJ2-5 TRBV9 TGTGCCAGCAGCGTAAGCGACAGGGGATCTTTTCAAGAGACCCAGTACTTC CASSVSDRGSFQETQYF
. . TRBJ2-5 TRBV14 TGTGCCAGCAGCCGACTTCTCGAGACCCAGTACTTC CASSRLLETQYF
TRBD1 once TRBJ1-2 TRBV2 TGTGCCAGCCCCCGACAGGGGGAGGGCGATGGCTACACCTTC CASPRQGEGDGYTF
. . TRBJ2-7 TRBV2 TGTGCCAGCAGTGTGTGGGGGCCATCCGAGCAGTACTTC CASSVWGPSEQYF
. . TRBJ1-1 TRBV16 TGTGCCAGCAGCTCAAAAAACACTGAAGCTTTCTTT CASSSKNTEAFF
TRBD1 . TRBJ1-2 TRBV5-6 TGTGCCAGCAGCCCCGAGGGGGCCTATGGCTACACCTTC CASSPEGAYGYTF
TRBD1 . TRBJ1-2 TRBV6-6 TGTGCCAGCAGAAAGGAGGGACAGGGGGTACGCTACACCTTC CASRKEGQGVRYTF
. . TRBJ1-4 TRBV27 TGTGCCAGCAGTTACACCGACAGATCTAATGAAAAACTGTTTTTT CASSYTDRSNEKLFF
TRBD1 . TRBJ1-6 TRBV2 TGTGCCAGCAGTGAAACAGGGGAGGATTCACCCCTCCACTTT CASSETGEDSPLHF
. . TRBJ1-6 TRBV30 TGTGCCTGGAGTGTACCTCGGCCTAGCTCCTATAATTCACCCCTCCACTTT CAWSVPRPSSYNSPLHF
TRBD1 . TRBJ1-2 TRBV5-6 TGTGCCAGCAGCGGGACAGGGGCGTATGGCTACACCTTC CASSGTGAYGYTF
TRBD2 . TRBJ2-3 TRBV6-5 TGTGCCAGCAGCAAGCTAGCGGGGGTGTCGGATACGCAGTATTTT CASSKLAGVSDTQYF
. . TRBJ1-6 TRBV5-1 TGCGCCAGCAGCTTGAATAGCCTTACACCCCTCCACTTT CASSLNSLTPLHF
. once TRBJ1-6 TRBV18 TGTGCCAGCTCACCCCGCGGGCCAATTGAATCACCCCTCCACTTT CASSPRGPIESPLHF
. . TRBJ2-7 TRBV4-3 TGCGCCAGCAGCCAAGCCCCCGGGAACCCCTACGAGCAGTACTTC CASSQAPGNPYEQYF
TRBD1 . TRBJ1-4 TRBV5-4 TGTGCCAGCAGCCCCTCCGGGGACAGGGATGAAAAACTGTTTTTT CASSPSGDRDEKLFF
TRBD2 . TRBJ2-2 TRBV5-5 TGTGCCAGCAGCCCGAGCGGGGTTAACACCGGGGAGCTGTTTTTT CASSPSGVNTGELFF
. . TRBJ1-2 TRBV6-1 TGTGCCAGCAGCGAGCAGGGGATCTATGGCTACACCTTC CASSEQGIYGYTF
TRBD1 once TRBJ1-4 TRBV2 TGTGCCAGCAGTAAAGACAGGGTGCCTAATGAAAAACTGTTTTTT CASSKDRVPNEKLFF
. . TRBJ1-1 TRBV6-1 TGTGCCAGCAGTGAATTTGAGACAGCGAACACTGAAGCTTTCTTT CASSEFETANTEAFF
. . TRBJ2-5 TRBV30 TGTGCCTGGCGTCCGTCGGGGTCAATGGAGACCCAGTACTTC CAWRPSGSMETQYF
. . TRBJ2-6 TRBV9 TGTGCCAGCAGCGTAGGGACTTACTCTGGGGCCAACGTCCTGACTTTC CASSVGTYSGANVLTF
. . TRBJ1-3 TRBV30 TGTGCCTGGGGGGACAAGTTTATCGGAAACACCATATATTTT CAWGDKFIGNTIYF
. . TRBJ2-3 TRBV25-1 TGTGCCAGCACCGGGGACAAAAGCGGAGATACGCAGTATTTT CASTGDKSGDTQYF